Described below is a single T cell receptor beta chain sequence and its context. The target antigen is unknown. A clone one base away is much larger, so this may be a read error. Through a sample-barcoded 5' primer and a J-beta primer mix, a second PCR was run for 7 to 11 cycles. TCRdb independently ran MiXCR on the 5' RACE reads; one entry per CDR3 protein. This table holds 780,000 or so distinct CDR3 sequences, about 56% found once. The data derive from a study of blood T cells in healthy people across ages. Study-wide background: Roughly one uniquely barcoded beta molecule per two T cells was captured.

Findings and limits, study-wide: Comparison with aged donors showed that long-lived donors had more naive CD4+ cells and higher diversity. As age increased, TCR beta diversity per million T cells fell in a roughly linear fashion.

Germline V CDR1 and CDR2: ENHRY, SYGVKD. CDR3 length: 12 residues. Sample: blood. The TCR sequence derives from a man aged 40-50 years in good health. The J gene is TRBJ2-7, the V gene TRBV10-3; the D gene is possibly TRBD1 (5 bases). The CDR3 coding sequence is TGTGCCACCAGTGACAGCCTCTACGAGCAGTACTTC. It encodes CATSDSLYEQYF.